This T cell receptor beta chain was profiled in a study of T-cell reconstitution after alpha-beta-depleted transplantation in children. The germline V gene encodes CDR1 SGHTA and CDR2 FQGNSA. The CDR3 is 16 amino acids. The V end lost 5 bases, the J end lost 2 bases, and 16 bases lay between the germline ends. This clonotype was seen many times. For TCRbeta, the library was prepared with unique molecular identifiers. TCRdb re-called the PCR reads through MiXCR, storing one row per CDR3 protein. The sample has hundreds of thousands of distinct CDR3 sequences, more than 10% seen once. This material consisted of PBMCs from the stem cell graft donor, taken from the stem cell graft. The receptor comes from a human donor who donated a stem cell graft to a child with acute lymphoblastic leukemia. The chain employs TRBV7-2 and TRBJ1-3; D remains ambiguous. The CDR3 DNA sequence: TGTGCCAGCAGCCCAATGGCTATTGATCCTGGAAACACCATATATTTT. Protein: CASSPMAIDPGNTIYF.